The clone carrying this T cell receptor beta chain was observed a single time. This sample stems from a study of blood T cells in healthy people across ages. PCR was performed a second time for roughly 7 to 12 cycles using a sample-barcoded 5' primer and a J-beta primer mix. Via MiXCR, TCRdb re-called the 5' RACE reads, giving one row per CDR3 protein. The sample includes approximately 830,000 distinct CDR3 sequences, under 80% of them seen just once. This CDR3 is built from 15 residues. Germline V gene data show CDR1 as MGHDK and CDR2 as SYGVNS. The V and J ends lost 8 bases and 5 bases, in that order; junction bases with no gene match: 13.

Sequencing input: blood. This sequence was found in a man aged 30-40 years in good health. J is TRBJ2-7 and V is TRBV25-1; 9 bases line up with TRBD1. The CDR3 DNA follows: TGTGCCAGCCATGGGGGGACAGGGTCTCGGGACGAGCAGTACTTC. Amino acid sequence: CASHGGTGSRDEQYF.